This is a list of T cell receptor beta chains from one sample in a study. TCRdb itself ran the 5' RACE reads through MiXCR, one entry per CDR3 protein. Among more than 55,000 distinct CDR3 sequences listed, about 28% were seen once. Sequencing used tumor-infiltrating Tregs sorted from the breast tumor. Source of these receptors: a female donor with breast cancer. The CDR3 runs from the conserved cysteine through the conserved F or W.

cdr3_aa	j_call	v_call
CASSFRRENTEAFF	TRBJ1-1	TRBV7-2
CSARDQGGSRLEQFF	TRBJ2-1	TRBV20-1
CASSEGSYLAEQFF	TRBJ2-1	TRBV2
CASSQFHGLFSNYEQYF	TRBJ2-7	TRBV4-1
CASSESIGTDTQYF	TRBJ2-3	TRBV2
CASSLAGVNQPQHF	TRBJ1-5	TRBV7-8
CASSSGLVGAIGEQFF	TRBJ2-1	TRBV7-2
CTSSLEGAADTQYF	TRBJ2-3	TRBV7-2
CASSLAEPRHTQYF	TRBJ2-3	TRBV5-1
CASSKVRGQGQDTQYF	TRBJ2-3	TRBV21-1
CAWQTGTVYGYTF	TRBJ1-2	TRBV30
CASSWRGTQDGDTQYF	TRBJ2-3	TRBV27
CASSKVEELAKNIQYF	TRBJ2-4	TRBV21-1